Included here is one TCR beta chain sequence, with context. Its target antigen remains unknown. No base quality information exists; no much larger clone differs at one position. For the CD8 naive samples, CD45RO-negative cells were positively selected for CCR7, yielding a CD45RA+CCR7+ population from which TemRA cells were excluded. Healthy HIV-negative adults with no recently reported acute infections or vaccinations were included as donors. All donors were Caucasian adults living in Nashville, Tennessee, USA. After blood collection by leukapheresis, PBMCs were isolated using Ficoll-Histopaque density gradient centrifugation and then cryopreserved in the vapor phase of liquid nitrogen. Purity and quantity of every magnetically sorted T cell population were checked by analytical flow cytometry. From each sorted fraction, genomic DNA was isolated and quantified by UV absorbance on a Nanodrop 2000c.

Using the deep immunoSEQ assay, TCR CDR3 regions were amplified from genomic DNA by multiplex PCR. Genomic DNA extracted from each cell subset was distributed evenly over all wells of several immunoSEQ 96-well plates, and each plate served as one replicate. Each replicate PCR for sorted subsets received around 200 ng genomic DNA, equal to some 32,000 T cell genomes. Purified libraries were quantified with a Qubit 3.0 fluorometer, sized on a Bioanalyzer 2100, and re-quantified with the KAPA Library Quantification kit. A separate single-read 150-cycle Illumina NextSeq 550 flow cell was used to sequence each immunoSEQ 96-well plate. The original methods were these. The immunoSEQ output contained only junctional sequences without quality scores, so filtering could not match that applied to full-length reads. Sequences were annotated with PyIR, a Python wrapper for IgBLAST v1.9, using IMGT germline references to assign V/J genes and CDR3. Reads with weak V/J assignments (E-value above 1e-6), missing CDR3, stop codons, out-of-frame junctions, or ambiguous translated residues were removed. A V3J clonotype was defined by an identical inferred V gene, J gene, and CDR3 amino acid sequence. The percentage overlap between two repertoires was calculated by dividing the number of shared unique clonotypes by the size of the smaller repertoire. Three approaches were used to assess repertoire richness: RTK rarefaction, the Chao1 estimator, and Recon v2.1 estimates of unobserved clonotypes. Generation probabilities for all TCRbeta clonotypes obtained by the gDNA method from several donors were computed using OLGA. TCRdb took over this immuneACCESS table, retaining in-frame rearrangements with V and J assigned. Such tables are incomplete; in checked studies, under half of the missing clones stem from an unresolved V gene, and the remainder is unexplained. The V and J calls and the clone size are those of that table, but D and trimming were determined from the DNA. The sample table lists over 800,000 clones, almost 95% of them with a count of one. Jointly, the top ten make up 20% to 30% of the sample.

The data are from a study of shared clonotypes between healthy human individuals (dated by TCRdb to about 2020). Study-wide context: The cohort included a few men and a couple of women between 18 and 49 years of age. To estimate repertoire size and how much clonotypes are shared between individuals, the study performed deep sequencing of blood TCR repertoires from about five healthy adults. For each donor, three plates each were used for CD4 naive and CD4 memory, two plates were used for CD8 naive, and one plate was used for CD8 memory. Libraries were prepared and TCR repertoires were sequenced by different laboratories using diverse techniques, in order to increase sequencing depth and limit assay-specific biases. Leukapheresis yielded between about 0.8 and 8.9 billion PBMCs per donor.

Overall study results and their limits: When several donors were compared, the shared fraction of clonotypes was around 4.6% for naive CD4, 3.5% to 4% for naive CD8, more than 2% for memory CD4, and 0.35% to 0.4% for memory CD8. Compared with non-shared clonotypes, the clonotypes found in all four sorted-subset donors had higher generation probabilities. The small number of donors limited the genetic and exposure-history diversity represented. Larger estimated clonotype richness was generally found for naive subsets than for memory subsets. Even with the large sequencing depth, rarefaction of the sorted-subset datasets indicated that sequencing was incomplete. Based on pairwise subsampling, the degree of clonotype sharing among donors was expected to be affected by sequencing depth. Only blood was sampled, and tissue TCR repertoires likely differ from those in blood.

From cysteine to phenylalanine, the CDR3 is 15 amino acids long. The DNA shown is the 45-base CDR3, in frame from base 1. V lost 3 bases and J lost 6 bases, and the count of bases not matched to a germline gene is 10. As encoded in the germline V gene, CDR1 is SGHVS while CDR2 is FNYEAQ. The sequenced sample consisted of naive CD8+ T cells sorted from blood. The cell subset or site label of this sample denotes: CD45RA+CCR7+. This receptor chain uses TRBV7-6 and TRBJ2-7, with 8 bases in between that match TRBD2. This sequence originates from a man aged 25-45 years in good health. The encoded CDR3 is CASSLGGGLAGEQYF. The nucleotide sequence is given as TGTGCCAGCAGCTTGGGAGGTGGACTAGCAGGCGAGCAGTACTTC. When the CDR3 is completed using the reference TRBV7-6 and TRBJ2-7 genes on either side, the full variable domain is GAGVSQSPRYKVTKRGQDVALRCDPISGHVSLYWYRQALGQGPEFLTYFNYEAQQDKSGLPNDRFSAERPEGSISTLTIQRTEQRDSAMYRCASSLGGGLAGEQYFGPGTRLTVT.